One and the same sample provided the 5 T cell receptor beta chains below, sequenced in a study of cytotoxic CD8 clonotypes in ibrutinib-treated CLL. The table came from immunoSEQ multiplex PCR; TCRdb's copy has only in-frame clones and leaves some out. The table has about 200,000 clones, 70% seen once; the top ten hold around 5.9%. The material was PBMCs, obtained after 12 months of ibrutinib treatment. These receptor sequences come from a human donor with chronic lymphocytic leukemia.

This chain uses TRBV5-1 with TRBJ1-1, with TRBD1 as a possible D gene (6 bases). Trimming cost V 5 bases and J 5 bases, with 16 bases left between them. Per the germline V gene, CDR1 is SGHRS and CDR2 is YFSETQ. The CDR3 spans 14 residues. The CDR3 DNA reads as TGCGCCAGCAGTCCAACAGGGAGACGGACTGAAGCTTTCTTT. This encodes CASSPTGRRTEAFF.

The table lists this clone with a few counts. The genes are TRBV29-1 and TRBJ1-1, with TRBD1 identical over 8 bases. CDR1 and CDR2 from the germline V gene are SQVTM and ANQGSEA. With 6 bases clipped from V and 1 base from J, the junction kept 4 bases outside the gene matches. The CDR3 spans 13 residues. The CDR3 DNA sequence: TGCAGCGTGACAGGGGAGGGGAACACTGAAGCTTTCTTT. Amino acid sequence: CSVTGEGNTEAFF.

The chain is built from TRBV7-9 and TRBJ2-5; D call uncertain. The germline V and J ends were trimmed by 5 bases and 3 bases, with 7 bases remaining between them. The CDR3 sequence is 12 residues long. In germline, CDR1 is SEHNR, CDR2 FQNEAQ (reference sequence). DNA for the CDR3: TGTGCCAGCAGCAACTTGAAAGAGACCCAGTACTTC. Translating gives CASSNLKETQYF.

This clone has just a few counts. The rearrangement uses TRBV7-8 and TRBJ2-7; D possibly corresponds to TRBD2 (7 bases). The CDR3 contains 16 residues. Germline CDR1 and CDR2: SGHVS and FQNEAQ. V was cut by 1 base and J by 2 bases, with 15 bases left in between. CDR3 sequence: CASSLEGGRGTYEQYF. CDR3 nucleotide sequence: TGTGCCAGCAGCTTAGAGGGGGGGAGGGGCACCTACGAGCAGTACTTC.

The chain is built from TRBV27 and TRBJ1-1; perhaps TRBD1 as D (6 bases). V dropped 0 bases and J dropped 3 bases, with 8 bases sitting between them. Germline CDR1 reads MNHEY; CDR2 reads SMNVEV (reference sequence). The CDR3 contains 14 residues. In DNA form, the CDR3 reads TGTGCCAGCAGTTTATCCAGGGGACACACTGAAGCTTTCTTT. It translates to CASSLSRGHTEAFF.